The entry below gives a single T cell receptor beta chain sequence along with its context. Antigen specificity is unknown. The V gene's germline CDR1 is ENHRY and CDR2 SYGVKD. V shed 4 bases and J shed 2 bases, with 5 bases lying between them. The length of the CDR3 is 12 residues. TCRdb's table, derived via immunoSEQ multiplex PCR, lists solely in-frame clones and lacks some. The sample has about 120,000 clones; about 90% are singletons. These data belong to a study of T cell responses to AZD1222 COVID-19 vaccine. The overall study: Analyses pooled second doses at about 4 or about 12 weeks. Study findings and constraints: Spike-specific TCR breadth and depth both grew after two AZD1222 doses. At baseline, just 5 or 6 AZD1222 recipients tested seropositive. Close to half of spike-specific TCRs reportedly recognize unmutated variant regions.

The specimen was peripheral blood, collected on day 0 of AZD1222 vaccination. This chain links TRBV10-3 with TRBJ2-5; D is possibly TRBD2 (5 bases). The source is an adult in good health. CDR3 region: CAISGGQETQYF. In DNA form, the CDR3 reads TGTGCCATCAGTGGCGGGCAAGAGACCCAGTACTTC.